Below, 12 T cell receptor beta chains from the same sample are listed, as sequenced in a study of OX40 agonist ivuxolimab in advanced cancers. Assay used: immunoSEQ multiplex PCR; TCRdb lists only in-frame clones, some missing. The sample contains about 40,000 clones, 70% to 90% of which appear only once. This sample comprised CD4+ or CD8+ T cells sorted from blood, obtained in a trial of the OX40 agonist ivuxolimab. These receptors all come from an adult with an advanced solid tumor such as melanoma, head and neck, liver or kidney cancer.

The chain combines TRBV5-5 with TRBJ2-3; perhaps TRBD2 as D (6 bases). Trimming took 0 bases from V and 1 from J, leaving 9 bases between them. Per the germline V gene, CDR1 is SGHKS and CDR2 is YYEKEE (reference sequence). CDR3 length equals 15 residues. The CDR3: CASSLGWGGTDTQYF. The CDR3, as DNA: TGTGCCAGCAGCTTGGGCTGGGGGGGCACAGATACGCAGTATTTT.

J is TRBJ2-2 and V is TRBV7-9, with 8 bases that match TRBD2. V lost 5 bases and J lost 4; bases outside the gene matches: 9. The CDR3 sequence is 16 residues long. Germline CDR1 is SEHNR and CDR2 is FQNEAQ (reference sequence). The CDR3 region has the DNA TGTGCCAGCAGCCCGGTAGCGGGAAGGGGCACCGGGGAGCTGTTTTTT. It codes for CASSPVAGRGTGELFF. Complete variable domain (other parts from reference TRBV7-9 and TRBJ2-2): DTGVSQNPRHKITKRGQNVTFRCDPISEHNRLYWYRQTLGQGPEFLTYFQNEAQLEKSRLLSDRFSAERPKGSFSTLEIQRTEQGDSAMYLCASSPVAGRGTGELFFGEGSRLTVL.

The chain is built from TRBV6-4 and TRBJ2-5, with 7 bases lining up with TRBD1. The CDR3 is 15 amino acids. The germline CDR1 and CDR2 sequences are MRHNA and SNTAGT. J was trimmed by 2 bases and V by 3 bases; bases with no gene match: 6. CDR3 in amino acids: CASSETPGQQETQYF. The CDR3 coding sequence is TGTGCCAGCAGTGAAACTCCGGGACAGCAAGAGACCCAGTACTTC.

The chain has TRBV4-2 and TRBJ1-2, with D maybe TRBD1 (5 bases). The CDR3 totals 14 residues. The V end was cut by 3 bases, the J end by 4 bases, with 12 bases between. Germline CDR1 reads LGHNA; CDR2 reads YNFKEQ. The CDR3 is CASSQWGGTYGYTF. CDR3 in DNA: TGTGCCAGCAGCCAGTGGGGGGGTACCTATGGCTACACCTTC.

The genes are TRBV18 and TRBJ2-7; 7 bases are a match to TRBD2. Per the germline V gene, CDR1 is KGHSH and CDR2 is LQKENI. This CDR3 is 17 amino acids long. J gave up 2 bases and V 0 bases, and 10 bases lay outside the gene matches. CDR3 coding DNA: TGTGCCAGCTCACCACCCGGCGAAGCGGGAATCGCCTACGAGCAGTACTTC. This translates into CASSPPGEAGIAYEQYF.

This chain uses TRBV7-9 with TRBJ2-1; D uncertain. V was clipped by 5 bases and J by 0 bases, with 8 bases between them. The CDR3 totals 14 residues. The germline CDR1 and CDR2 sequences are SEHNR and FQNEAQ (reference sequence). CDR3 coding DNA: TGTGCCAGCAGCGCATCATTCTCCTACAATGAGCAGTTCTTC. It encodes CASSASFSYNEQFF.

V usage is TRBV7-9 and J usage is TRBJ1-4, with 7 bases lining up with TRBD1. Trimming removed 4 bases from V and 6 bases from J; junction bases left unmatched: 8. The CDR3 extends over 15 amino acids. CDR1 and CDR2 from the germline V gene are SEHNR and FQNEAQ (reference sequence). CDR3: CASSSRDSIDEKLFF. Here the CDR3 DNA reads TGTGCCAGCAGCTCCCGGGACAGTATAGATGAAAAACTGTTTTTT.

V gene TRBV28 combines with J gene TRBJ1-2; D is unresolved. Germline values: CDR1 MDHEN, CDR2 SYDVKM. Trimming removed 3 bases at V and 5 bases at J, with 16 bases between. This CDR3 contains 15 residues. The CDR3 DNA follows: TGTGCCAGCAGTTTCTTGGCTTTCCCTAGGTATGGCTACACCTTC. Encoded protein: CASSFLAFPRYGYTF.

The V gene is TRBV11-2, the J gene TRBJ2-1, with D hard to call. There are 15 residues in the CDR3. Between the trimmed V and J ends, which lost 5 bases and 0 bases, there was a span of 11 bases. The germline CDR1 and CDR2 sequences are SGHAT and FQNNGV. CDR3 coding DNA: TGTGCCAGCAGCGCCGAAACCCTCTCCTACAATGAGCAGTTCTTC. Translation: CASSAETLSYNEQFF.

The V gene is TRBV28, the J gene TRBJ2-5; D ambiguous. Matching the DNA end better, TRBJ2-7 makes the J call doubtful. Germline assignment: CDR1 MDHEN and CDR2 SYDVKM. The CDR3 contains 12 residues. CDR3 protein: CASSLYSYEQYF. The DNA for the CDR3 is TGTGCCAGCAGTTTATACTCCTACGAGCAGTACTTC.

V usage is TRBV27 and J usage is TRBJ1-5; D perhaps matches TRBD1 (6 bases). The V gene lost 5 bases and the J gene lost 2 bases, with 22 bases spanning the gap. This CDR3 spans 18 amino acids. Germline CDR1 and CDR2: MNHEY and SMNVEV (reference sequence). As DNA, the CDR3 is TGTGCCAGCAGTACCCGGGACATCCAAAGGGCCGGCAATCAGCCCCAGCATTTT. It codes for CASSTRDIQRAGNQPQHF.

The chain links TRBV28 to TRBJ2-2, with a tentative D call TRBD2 (5 bases). CDR3 length: 12 amino acids. Trimming shortened V by 7 bases and J by 7 bases, and 10 bases separated the two germline ends. Germline CDR1 is MDHEN and CDR2 is SYDVKM. The CDR3 region is CASTDGSGELFF. CDR3 sequence (DNA): TGTGCCAGCACTGATGGGAGCGGGGAGCTGTTTTTT.